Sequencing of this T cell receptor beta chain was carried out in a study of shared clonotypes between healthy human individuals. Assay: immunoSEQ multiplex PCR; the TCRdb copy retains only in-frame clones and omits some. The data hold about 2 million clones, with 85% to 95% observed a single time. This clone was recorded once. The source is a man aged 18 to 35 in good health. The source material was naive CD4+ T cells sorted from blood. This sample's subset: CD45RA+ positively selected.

The DNA of the CDR3 is TGTGCCAGCAGCGTTGACAGCGGGGGGCTCAATGAGCAGTTCTTC. Translating gives CASSVDSGGLNEQFF. The chain has TRBV9 and TRBJ2-1, with 9 bases identical to TRBD2. The CDR3 has 15 residues. J lost 6 bases, V lost 2 bases, and 6 bases had no gene match. Germline V CDR1 and CDR2: SGDLS, YYNGEE.